The clone carrying this T cell receptor (beta chain) has a single count. Looked up from germline, CDR1 is SNHLY and CDR2 is FYNNEI. Trimming took 10 bases from V and 4 from J; bases not matched to a gene: 9. The CDR3 is made up of 13 amino acids. This sample is drawn from a study of cytomegalovirus exposure and HLA in healthy donors. Both 60 Vbeta primers and 13 Jbeta primers went into the PCR. Assay used: immunoSEQ multiplex PCR; TCRdb lists only in-frame clones, some missing. The sample lists some 160,000 clones, 75% to 90% seen once, with under 2% in the top ten. Specimen: PBMCs. The chain links TRBV2 to TRBJ2-5; 7 bases are a match to TRBD1. This clonotype originated in a woman younger than 35 in good health and CMV-seronegative. Here the CDR3 DNA reads TGTGCCACCTCCGGGACAGAGGGAGAGACCCAGTACTTC. This gives the protein CATSGTEGETQYF.